The 14 T cell receptor beta chains below were found in one sample sequenced in a study of blood T cell repertoires in COVID-19. Profiled with immunoSEQ multiplex PCR; TCRdb holds only in-frame clones, not every one. This repertoire shows 40,000 to 55,000 clones, roughly 82% found once; its top ten account for less than 10%. Sample: peripheral blood. The receptors come from a human donor in a cohort sampled during active COVID-19.

The rearrangement links TRBV29-1 to TRBJ2-7; tentatively, D is TRBD1 (6 bases). Trimming left V 6 bases short and J 0 bases short, with 12 bases between. Germline loops: CDR1 SQVTM, CDR2 ANQGSEA. This CDR3 has 13 residues. The CDR3 reads CSVDTGSSYEQYF. CDR3 nucleotides: TGCAGCGTGGATACAGGGAGCTCCTACGAGCAGTACTTC.

The chain uses TRBV30 and TRBJ1-1; D may be TRBD1 (6 bases). Per the germline V gene, CDR1 is GTSNPN and CDR2 is SVGIG (reference sequence). V dropped 0 bases and J dropped 4 bases, with 9 bases sitting between them. The CDR3 length is 13 residues. CDR3 nucleotides: TGTGCCTGGAGTGTAGGGGGGGCCACTGAAGCTTTCTTT. Protein sequence: CAWSVGGATEAFF. The whole variable domain, filled in from reference TRBV30 and TRBJ1-1, reads SQTIHQWPATLVQPVGSPLSLECTVEGTSNPNLYWYRQAAGRGLQLLFYSVGIGQISSEVPQNLSASRPQDRQFILSSKKLLLSDSGFYLCAWSVGGATEAFFGQGTRLTVV.

The genes are TRBV18 and TRBJ2-1, with 14 bases aligning to TRBD2. The length of the CDR3 is 19 residues. Trimming took 4 bases from V and 0 from J; bases not matched to a gene: 8. The V gene's germline CDR1 is KGHSH and CDR2 LQKENI. For the CDR3, the DNA is TGTGCCAGCTCACGAACGACTAGCGGGAGGGTAAACTCCTACAATGAGCAGTTCTTC. Its translation: CASSRTTSGRVNSYNEQFF. The full variable domain, in which reference TRBV18 and TRBJ2-1 provide the parts outside the CDR3, is NAGVMQNPRHLVRRRGQEARLRCSPMKGHSHVYWYRQLPEEGLKFMVYLQKENIIDESGMPKERFSAEFPKEGPSILRIQQVVRGDSAAYFCASSRTTSGRVNSYNEQFFGPGTRLTVL.

The CDR3 bases are TGTGCCAGCTCGCCCCCTAGCGGGAGGTCCTACGAGCAGTACTTC. Translating gives CASSPPSGRSYEQYF. The rearrangement links TRBV18 to TRBJ2-7; 11 bases fit TRBD2. The ends lost 6 bases at V and 1 base at J; junction bases unmatched: 5. Germline assignment: CDR1 KGHSH and CDR2 LQKENI. The CDR3 covers 15 residues.

This sequence joins TRBV18 and TRBJ1-5; D is possibly TRBD1 (5 bases). Per the germline V gene, CDR1 is KGHSH and CDR2 is LQKENI. Trimming cost V 3 bases and J 0 bases, with 9 bases left between them. The CDR3 totals 15 residues. CDR3 region: CASSPATASNQPQHF. The CDR3, as DNA: TGTGCCAGCTCACCGGCGACAGCTAGCAATCAGCCCCAGCATTTT.

The chain combines TRBV5-4 with TRBJ2-2; D is perhaps TRBD1 (6 bases). There are 14 residues in the CDR3. Trimming shortened V by 6 bases and J by 0 bases, and 9 bases separated the two germline ends. Germline assignment: CDR1 SGHNT and CDR2 YYREEE (reference sequence). The CDR3 region has the DNA TGTGCCAGCATAGACAGGACGAACACCGGGGAGCTGTTTTTT. Its translation is CASIDRTNTGELFF.

The chain carries TRBV28 and TRBJ1-4, with D possibly TRBD1 on 5 matching bases. The CDR3 consists of 15 residues. Trimming cost V 2 bases and J 5 bases, with 12 bases left between them. The germline V gene encodes CDR1 MDHEN and CDR2 SYDVKM. The CDR3 reads CASSLSTGLNEKLFF. The CDR3, as DNA: TGTGCCAGCAGTTTAAGCACAGGTCTGAATGAAAAACTGTTTTTT.

The V call is TRBV6-5, the J call TRBJ1-1; 9 bases fit TRBD1. There are 14 residues in the CDR3. Germline trimming cut 4 bases from V and 6 bases from J; bases unmatched to any gene: 6. The germline CDR1 and CDR2 sequences are MNHEY and SVGAGI. The CDR3 DNA sequence: TGTGCCAGCAGTTTCCCGGGACAGGGCGCTGAAGCTTTCTTT. Protein sequence: CASSFPGQGAEAFF.

The J gene is TRBJ2-5, the V gene TRBV29-1; D possibly corresponds to TRBD2 (5 bases). Germline CDR1 and CDR2: SQVTM and ANQGSEA. The CDR3 is 13 residues long. V gave up 5 bases and J gave up 2 bases, with 12 bases separating them. CDR3 in DNA: TGCAGCGTTCGAAAACTAGTACAAGAGACCCAGTACTTC. Translating gives CSVRKLVQETQYF. Supplemented by reference TRBV29-1 and TRBJ2-5, the full variable domain reads SAVISQKPSRDICQRGTSLTIQCQVDSQVTMMFWYRQQPGQSLTLIATANQGSEATYESGFVIDKFPISRPNLTFSTLTVSNMSPEDSSIYLCSVRKLVQETQYFGPGTRLLVL.

The chain links TRBV6-1 to TRBJ1-4; D uncertain. This CDR3 is 15 amino acids long. V was trimmed by 1 base and J by 4 bases, leaving 10 bases between them. Germline V gene lookup returns CDR1 MNHNS and CDR2 SASEGT. For the CDR3, the DNA is TGTGCCAGCAGTGAAGGGGAGATCTATAATGAAAAACTGTTTTTT. Its translation: CASSEGEIYNEKLFF.

CDR3 region: CASSLSPGKNYEQYF. The DNA of the CDR3 is TGTGCCAGCAGCTTATCCCCCGGGAAAAACTACGAGCAGTACTTC. The chain has TRBV7-2 and TRBJ2-7; D perhaps matches TRBD2 (5 bases). From germline, CDR1 is SGHTA and CDR2 FQGNSA. Trimming shortened V by 2 bases and J by 3 bases, and 14 bases separated the two germline ends. The CDR3 runs to 15 residues. The complete variable domain, with remaining parts taken from reference TRBV7-2 and TRBJ2-7, reads GAGVSQSPSNKVTEKGKDVELRCDPISGHTALYWYRQSLGQGLEFLIYFQGNSAPDKSGLPSDRFSAERTGGSVSTLTIQRTQQEDSAVYLCASSLSPGKNYEQYFGPGTRLTVT.

This chain joins TRBV4-3 and TRBJ1-5; D unresolved. V was clipped by 0 bases and J by 3 bases, with 3 bases between them. This CDR3 has 13 residues. Germline V CDR1 and CDR2: LGHNA, YSLEER. CDR3 residues: CASSQDHNQPQHF. The CDR3 DNA reads as TGCGCCAGCAGCCAAGACCACAATCAGCCCCAGCATTTT.

The gene calls are TRBV29-1 and TRBJ2-7; D not certain. The germline gives CDR1 SQVTM, CDR2 ANQGSEA. The ends were cut back, 4 bases at V and 3 bases at J, with 13 bases in the middle. The CDR3 extends over 13 amino acids. CDR3 nucleotide sequence: TGCAGCGTTGCAAGAGACTCGAACTACGAGCAGTACTTC. Protein: CSVARDSNYEQYF.

This clone came up once. This sequence joins TRBV27 and TRBJ2-1; 15 bases are shared with TRBD2. Germline loops: CDR1 MNHEY, CDR2 SMNVEV (reference sequence). Losses at the gene ends were 0 bases for V and 11 bases for J; bases not matched to a gene: 5. The CDR3 loop spans 16 amino acids. The CDR3 loop is CASSLSPGLAGGKQFF. The CDR3 DNA reads TGTGCCAGCAGTTTATCGCCGGGACTAGCGGGAGGTAAGCAGTTCTTC.